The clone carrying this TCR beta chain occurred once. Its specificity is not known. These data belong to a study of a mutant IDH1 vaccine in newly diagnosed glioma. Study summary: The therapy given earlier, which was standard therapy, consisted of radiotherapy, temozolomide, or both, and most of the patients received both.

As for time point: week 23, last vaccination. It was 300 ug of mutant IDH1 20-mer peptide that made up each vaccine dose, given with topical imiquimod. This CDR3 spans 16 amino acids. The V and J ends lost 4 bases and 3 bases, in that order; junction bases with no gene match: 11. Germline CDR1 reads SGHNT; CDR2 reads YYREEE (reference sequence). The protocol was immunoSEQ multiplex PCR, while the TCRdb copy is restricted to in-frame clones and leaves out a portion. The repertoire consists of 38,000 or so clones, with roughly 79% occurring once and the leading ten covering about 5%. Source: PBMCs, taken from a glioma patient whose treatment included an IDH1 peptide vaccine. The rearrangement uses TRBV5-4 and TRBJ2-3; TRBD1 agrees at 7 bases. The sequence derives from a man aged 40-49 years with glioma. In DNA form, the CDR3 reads TGTGCCAGCAGCGGGTTTTGGATGACAGGGACAGATACGCAGTATTTT. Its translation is CASSGFWMTGTDTQYF.